The clone carrying this TCR beta chain showed up just a few times. These data originate in a study of cytomegalovirus exposure and HLA in healthy donors. About the research overall: Earlier findings included some 120 million unique TCR beta sequences obtained from some 180 million T cells. The early release's HLA-typed donors yielded tens of millions of unique TCRs.

V was trimmed by 7 bases and J by 6 bases, leaving 16 bases between them. There are 14 residues in the CDR3. The germline V gene has CDR1 MNHEY and CDR2 SVGAGI. The study ran its PCR with 60 Vbeta and 13 Jbeta primers. As originally analysed: An analysis performed later counted about 80 million unique TCR beta chains (roughly 11 million of them shared). Profiled with immunoSEQ multiplex PCR; TCRdb holds only in-frame clones, not every one. V, J and clone size reflect that table, while D and trimming were determined from the DNA. The sample has around 140,000 clones, roughly 10% seen once. This rearrangement joins TRBV6-5 to TRBJ1-5; tentative D call: TRBD1 (5 bases). The origin of this receptor is a man aged 50 to 60 in good health and CMV-seronegative. The material sequenced was PBMCs. In DNA form, the CDR3 reads TGTGCCAGCAAACCTTCCTCAGGGCGTCAGCCCCAGCATTTT. It is translated as CASKPSSGRQPQHF.